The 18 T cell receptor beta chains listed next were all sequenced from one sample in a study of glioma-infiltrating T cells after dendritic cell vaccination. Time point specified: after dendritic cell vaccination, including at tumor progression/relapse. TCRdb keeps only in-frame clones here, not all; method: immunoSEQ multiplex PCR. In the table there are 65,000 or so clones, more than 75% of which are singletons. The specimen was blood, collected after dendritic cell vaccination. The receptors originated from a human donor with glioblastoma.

Here the CDR3 DNA reads TGTGCCAGCAGCCAGCGGCCTAGGACAGTTGAGCAGTTCTTC. Translation gives CASSQRPRTVEQFF. This chain uses TRBV4-2 with TRBJ2-1, with D maybe TRBD1 (6 bases). CDR3 length: 14 residues. V lost 3 bases and J 9 bases, leaving 15 bases between the germline ends. Germline assignment: CDR1 LGHNA and CDR2 YNFKEQ.

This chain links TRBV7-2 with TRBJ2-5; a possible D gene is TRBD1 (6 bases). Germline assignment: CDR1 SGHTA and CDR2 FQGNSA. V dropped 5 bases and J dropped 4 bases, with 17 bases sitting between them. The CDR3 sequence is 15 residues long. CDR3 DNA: TGTGCCAGCAGCCTTCAGCCACAGGGCGGAGAGACCCAGTACTTC. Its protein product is CASSLQPQGGETQYF.

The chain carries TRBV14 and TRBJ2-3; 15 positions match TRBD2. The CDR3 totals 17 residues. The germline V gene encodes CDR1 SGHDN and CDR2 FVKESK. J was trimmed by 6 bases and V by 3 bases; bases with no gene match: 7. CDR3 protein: CASSHLGLAGGQDTQYF. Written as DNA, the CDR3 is TGTGCCAGCAGCCATTTAGGACTAGCGGGAGGGCAGGATACGCAGTATTTT.

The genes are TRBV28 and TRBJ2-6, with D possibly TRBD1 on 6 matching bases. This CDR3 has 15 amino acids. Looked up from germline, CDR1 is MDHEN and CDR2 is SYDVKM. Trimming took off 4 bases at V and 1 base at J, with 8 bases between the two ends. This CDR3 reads CASSWGTSGANVLTF. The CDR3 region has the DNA TGTGCCAGCAGTTGGGGGACATCTGGGGCCAACGTCCTGACTTTC.

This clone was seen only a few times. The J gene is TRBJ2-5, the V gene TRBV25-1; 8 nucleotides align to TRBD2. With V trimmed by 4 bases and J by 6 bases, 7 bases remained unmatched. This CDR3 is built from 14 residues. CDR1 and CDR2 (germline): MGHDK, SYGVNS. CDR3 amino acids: CASSVGGAMKTQYF. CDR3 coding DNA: TGTGCCAGCAGTGTCGGGGGGGCGATGAAGACCCAGTACTTC.

The CDR3 sequence is CASSIGNTIYF. In nucleotides, the CDR3 is TGTGCCAGCAGTATCGGAAACACCATATATTTT. V and J are TRBV9 and TRBJ1-3; no clear D gene. The CDR3 totals 11 residues. The germline V gene encodes CDR1 SGDLS and CDR2 YYNGEE. V lost 5 bases and J lost 4, with 4 bases in between. Based on the CDR3 plus reference TRBV9 and TRBJ1-3, the full variable domain is DSGVTQTPKHLITATGQRVTLRCSPRSGDLSVYWYQQSLDQGLQFLIQYYNGEERAKGNILERFSAQQFPDLHSELNLSSLELGDSALYFCASSIGNTIYFGEGSWLTVV.

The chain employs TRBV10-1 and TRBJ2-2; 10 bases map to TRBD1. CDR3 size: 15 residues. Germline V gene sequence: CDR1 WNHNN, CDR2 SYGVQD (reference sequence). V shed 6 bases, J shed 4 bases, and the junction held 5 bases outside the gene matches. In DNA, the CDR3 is TGCGCCAGCAGCCCCGGACAGGGGGTCACCGGGGAGCTGTTTTTT. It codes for CASSPGQGVTGELFF.

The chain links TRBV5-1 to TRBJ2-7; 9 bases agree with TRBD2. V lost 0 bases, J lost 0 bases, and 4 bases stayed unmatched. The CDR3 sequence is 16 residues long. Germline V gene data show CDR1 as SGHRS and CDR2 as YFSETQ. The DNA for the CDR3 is TGCGCCAGCAGCTTGGGAGCGGGAGGTAACTCCTACGAGCAGTACTTC. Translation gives CASSLGAGGNSYEQYF.

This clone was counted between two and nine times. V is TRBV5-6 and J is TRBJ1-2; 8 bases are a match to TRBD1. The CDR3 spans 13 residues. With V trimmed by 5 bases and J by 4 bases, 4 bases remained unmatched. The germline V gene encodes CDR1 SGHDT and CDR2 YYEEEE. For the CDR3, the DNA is TGTGCCAGCAGACGGACAGGGATCTATGGCTACACCTTC. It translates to CASRRTGIYGYTF.

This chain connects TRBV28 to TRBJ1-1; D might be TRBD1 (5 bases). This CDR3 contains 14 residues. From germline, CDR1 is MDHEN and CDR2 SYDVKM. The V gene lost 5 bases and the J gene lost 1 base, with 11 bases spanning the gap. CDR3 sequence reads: CASSRSGGNTEAFF. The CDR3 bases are TGTGCCAGCAGTCGTTCGGGGGGGAACACTGAAGCTTTCTTT.

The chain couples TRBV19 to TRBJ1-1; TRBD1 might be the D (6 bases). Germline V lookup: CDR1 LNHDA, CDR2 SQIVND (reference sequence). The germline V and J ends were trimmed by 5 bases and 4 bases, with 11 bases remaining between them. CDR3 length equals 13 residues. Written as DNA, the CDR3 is TGTGCCAGTAGTCACGACAGGAGCACTGAAGCTTTCTTT. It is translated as CASSHDRSTEAFF.

CDR3 protein: CASSRLAGGGETQYF. The CDR3 nucleotides are TGTGCCAGCAGTCGACTAGCGGGAGGAGGAGAGACCCAGTACTTC. The rearrangement joins TRBV11-3 to TRBJ2-5; 13 nucleotides line up with TRBD2. Germline V gene sequence: CDR1 SGHNT, CDR2 YENEEA. CDR3 length equals 15 residues. Trimming at V came to 6 bases and at J to 4 bases, leaving 5 bases not matched to a gene.

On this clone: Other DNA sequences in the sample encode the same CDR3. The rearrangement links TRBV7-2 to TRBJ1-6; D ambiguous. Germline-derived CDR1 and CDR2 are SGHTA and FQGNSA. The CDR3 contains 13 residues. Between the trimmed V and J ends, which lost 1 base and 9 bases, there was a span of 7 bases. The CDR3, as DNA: TGTGCCAGCAGCTTAGAGGGAGGTTCACCCCTCCACTTT. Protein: CASSLEGGSPLHF.

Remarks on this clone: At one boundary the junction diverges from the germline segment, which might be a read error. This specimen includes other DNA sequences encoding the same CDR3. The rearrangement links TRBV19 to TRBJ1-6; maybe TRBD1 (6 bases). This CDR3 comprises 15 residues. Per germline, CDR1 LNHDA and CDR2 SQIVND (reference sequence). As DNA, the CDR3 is TGTGCCAGTAGTCCCACAGGGAGCTATAATTCCCCCCTCCACTTT. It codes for CASSPTGSYNSPLHF.

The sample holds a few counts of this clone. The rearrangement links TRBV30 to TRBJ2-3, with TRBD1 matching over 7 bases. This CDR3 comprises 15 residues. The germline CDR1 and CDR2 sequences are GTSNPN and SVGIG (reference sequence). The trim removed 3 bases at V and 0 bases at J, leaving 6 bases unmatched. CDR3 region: CAWRRTGLSTDTQYF. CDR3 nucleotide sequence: TGTGCCTGGAGGAGGACAGGCCTTAGCACAGATACGCAGTATTTT.

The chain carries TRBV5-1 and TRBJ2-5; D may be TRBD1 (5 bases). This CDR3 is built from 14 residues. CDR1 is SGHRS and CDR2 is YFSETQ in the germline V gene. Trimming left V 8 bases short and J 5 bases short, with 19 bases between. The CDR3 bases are TGCGCCAGTGAAAGGGGTTCGGCTGCCGAGACCCAGTACTTC. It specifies CASERGSAAETQYF.

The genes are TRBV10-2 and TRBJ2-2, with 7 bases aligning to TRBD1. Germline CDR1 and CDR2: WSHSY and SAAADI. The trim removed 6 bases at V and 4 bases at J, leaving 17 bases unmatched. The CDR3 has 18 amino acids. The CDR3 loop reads CASSDSRQGPLGTGELFF. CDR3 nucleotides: TGCGCCAGCAGCGATTCCAGACAGGGACCCCTGGGCACCGGGGAGCTGTTTTTT.

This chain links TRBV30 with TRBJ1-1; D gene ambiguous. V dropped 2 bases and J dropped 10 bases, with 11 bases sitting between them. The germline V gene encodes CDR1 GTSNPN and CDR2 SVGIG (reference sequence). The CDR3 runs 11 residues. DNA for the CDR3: TGTGCCTGGAGTCCAGTATCGCTAGCTTTCTTT. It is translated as CAWSPVSLAFF.